The TCR beta chain under discussion was sequenced for a study of blood T cell repertoires in COVID-19. For the study at large: Acute and convalescent COVID-19 samples came from the United States, Italy and Spain. From T cells, B-cell-depleted T cells, or PBMCs came the material, which was cDNA or gDNA.

Germline-derived CDR1 and CDR2 are PRHDT and FYEKMQ (reference sequence). The CDR3 spans 13 residues. The V gene lost 2 bases and the J gene lost 6 bases, with 9 bases spanning the gap. Original analysis: Estimation of nucleated cell counts was performed using reference gene primer amplification. Method: immunoSEQ multiplex PCR; TCRdb's copy keeps in-frame clones and lacks some. V and J calls and clone size are as listed in that table; D and trimming were resolved from the DNA. The table has some 80,000 clones, roughly 89% seen once. This TCR came from a man aged 50 or older with acute or convalescent COVID-19. The chain is built from TRBV13 and TRBJ2-3, with D unclear. The sequencing sample was made of peripheral blood. This chain's CDR3 is CASSLNGRDTQYF. The CDR3 DNA reads as TGTGCCAGCAGCTTAAATGGTCGGGATACGCAGTATTTT.